This T cell receptor beta chain was captured by sequencing in a study of molecular identifiers for immune sequencing clone quantification. This CDR3 spans 13 amino acids. CDR1 KGHSH and CDR2 LQKENI come from the germline V gene. Making the bulk TCR libraries relied on previously described methods and listed TCR primers. TCRdb re-analysed the PCR reads in MiXCR, keeping a single row per CDR3 protein. The table includes about 510,000 distinct CDR3 sequences, around 21% detected once. Sorting selected naive CD8 T cells with a CD8+CD4-CCR7+CD45RA+ phenotype. With regard to this clonotype: This may be a read error: a much more frequent sequence differs by one nucleotide.

The receptor comes from a human donor in good health. Some libraries in this study had Jurkat cell RNA spiked in. The sequencing sample was made of naive CD8+ T cells from blood, with Jurkat cell RNA spiked in. Subset indicated: FACS-sorted CD8+CD4-CCR7+CD45RA+ naive T cells. The genes are TRBV18 and TRBJ2-3; a weak D match, TRBD2 (6 bases). The CDR3 coding sequence is TGTGCCAGCTCACCATATCCGGGAGATACGCAGTGTTTT. This sequence encodes CASSPYPGDTQCF.